A single sample gave rise to the 19 T cell receptor beta chains below, sequenced in a study of OX40 agonist ivuxolimab in advanced cancers. Sequenced by immunoSEQ multiplex PCR; TCRdb stores in-frame clones only, minus some. The table shows 70,000 to 95,000 clones, with 90% occurring only once. Sequences were derived from CD4+ or CD8+ T cells sorted from blood, sampled in a trial of the OX40 agonist ivuxolimab. Source of these receptors: an adult with an advanced solid tumor such as melanoma, head and neck, liver or kidney cancer.

This clone was detected only a few times. The CDR3 DNA sequence: TGTGCCAGCTCACAAAGACAAAACACTGAAGCTTTCTTT. Its protein is CASSQRQNTEAFF. This chain links TRBV18 with TRBJ1-1; no clear D gene. V lost 4 bases and J lost 2, with 8 bases in between. The CDR3 covers 13 residues. Germline lookup yields CDR1 KGHSH and CDR2 LQKENI. Full variable domain (outside the CDR3, taken from reference TRBV18 and TRBJ1-1): NAGVMQNPRHLVRRRGQEARLRCSPMKGHSHVYWYRQLPEEGLKFMVYLQKENIIDESGMPKERFSAEFPKEGPSILRIQQVVRGDSAAYFCASSQRQNTEAFFGQGTRLTVV.

The CDR3, as DNA: TGTGCCAGCACAAGGGGGCACAGCACAGATACGCAGTATTTT. This gives the protein CASTRGHSTDTQYF. This chain connects TRBV2 to TRBJ2-3; TRBD1 matches at 7 bases. CDR3 size: 14 residues. Trimming took 7 bases from V and 0 from J; bases not matched to a gene: 4. Germline V gene lookup returns CDR1 SNHLY and CDR2 FYNNEI. The full variable domain, its missing parts supplied by reference TRBV2 and TRBJ2-3, is EPEVTQTPSHQVTQMGQEVILRCVPISNHLYFYWYRQILGQKVEFLVSFYNNEISEKSEIFDDQFSVERPDGSNFTLKIRSTKLEDSAMYFCASTRGHSTDTQYFGPGTRLTVL.

The chain is built from TRBV5-1 and TRBJ2-1, with 9 positions matching TRBD2. CDR3 length: 15 residues. Germline trimming cut 0 bases from V and 7 bases from J; bases unmatched to any gene: 5. In germline, CDR1 is SGHRS, CDR2 YFSETQ. DNA of the CDR3: TGCGCCAGCAGCTTGGAAGCGGGAGGTAGAAATGAGCAGTTCTTC. Translated, it gives CASSLEAGGRNEQFF.

The rearrangement uses TRBV25-1 and TRBJ1-6, with D possibly matching TRBD1 (5 bases). The CDR3 has 13 amino acids. CDR1 and CDR2 (germline): MGHDK, SYGVNS. Trimming left V 5 bases short and J 11 bases short, with 13 bases between. In nucleotides, the CDR3 is TGTGCCAGCAGTAGAGGGGAATGGGCACCCCTCCACTTT. Residues: CASSRGEWAPLHF.

This clone was recorded once. The chain combines TRBV4-1 with TRBJ2-7; 10 bases map to TRBD2. Germline CDR1 MGHRA, CDR2 YSYEKL. The V segment lost 6 bases and the J segment 1 base; nucleotides outside the gene matches: 6. This CDR3 is built from 15 residues. The CDR3 is CASRDPSGRSYEQYF. The CDR3 DNA is TGCGCCAGCAGGGACCCTAGCGGGAGATCCTACGAGCAGTACTTC.

In the case of this clone: Sequence at one end of the junction differs from germline and may be a read error. This rearrangement joins TRBV7-2 to TRBJ2-5, with D maybe TRBD2 (5 bases). CDR1 and CDR2 from the germline V gene are SGHTA and FQGNSA. This CDR3 comprises 14 residues. CDR3 DNA: TGTGCCAGCAGCCTAGCCCTGTACCAAGAGACCCAGTACTTC. This codes for CASSLALYQETQYF. Looking up the rest from reference TRBV7-2 and TRBJ2-5 gives the full variable domain: GAGVSQSPSNKVTEKGKDVELRCDPISGHTALYWYRQSLGQGLEFLIYFQGNSAPDKSGLPSDRFSAERTGGSVSTLTIQRTQQEDSAVYLCASSLALYQETQYFGPGTRLLVL.

The CDR3 DNA sequence: TGTGCCAGCTCGCACGGACGGACAAACACTGAAGCTTTCTTT. It yields the protein CASSHGRTNTEAFF. The chain has TRBV18 and TRBJ1-1; tentative D call: TRBD1 (5 bases). The CDR3 totals 14 residues. CDR1 KGHSH and CDR2 LQKENI come from the germline V gene. Deletions cut 6 bases from V and 2 bases from J, with 13 bases between.

The chain employs TRBV28 and TRBJ1-5, with TRBD1 as a possible D gene (5 bases). CDR1 MDHEN and CDR2 SYDVKM come from the germline V gene. The CDR3 is 15 amino acids. V was trimmed by 6 bases and J by 4 bases, leaving 16 bases between them. The CDR3 DNA follows: TGTGCCAGCAGCTCCTCCGGGACCAGGAATCAGCCCCAGCATTTT. Translated: CASSSSGTRNQPQHF.

The chain employs TRBV5-5 and TRBJ1-5, with D perhaps matching TRBD1 (5 bases). Looked up from germline, CDR1 is SGHKS and CDR2 is YYEKEE (reference sequence). V lost 2 bases to trimming and J lost 6 bases, with 12 bases between them. The CDR3 length is 14 residues. The CDR3 reads CASSLKGEGQPQHF. For the CDR3, the DNA is TGTGCCAGCAGCTTAAAAGGGGAAGGTCAGCCCCAGCATTTT.

The chain links TRBV7-2 to TRBJ1-5, with D uncertain. Germline assignment: CDR1 SGHTA and CDR2 FQGNSA. This CDR3 region has 14 residues. V dropped 3 bases and J dropped 2 bases, with 8 bases sitting between them. CDR3 in amino acids: CASSFDTGNQPQHF. For the CDR3, the DNA is TGTGCCAGCAGCTTTGATACGGGCAATCAGCCCCAGCATTTT.

CDR3 region: CASSIGRRQPQHF. In DNA form, the CDR3 reads TGTGCCAGTAGTATAGGGAGGAGACAGCCCCAGCATTTT. The rearrangement uses TRBV19 and TRBJ1-5; D is ambiguous. The V end lost 1 base, the J end lost 7 bases, and 8 bases lay between the germline ends. The CDR3 spans 13 residues. The germline V gene has CDR1 LNHDA and CDR2 SQIVND (reference sequence).

The rearrangement joins TRBV11-2 to TRBJ2-5; D may be TRBD1 (5 bases). In germline, CDR1 is SGHAT, CDR2 FQNNGV. The germline V and J ends were trimmed by 4 bases and 5 bases, with 5 bases remaining between them. The CDR3 has 11 amino acids. CDR3 in amino acids: CASSSGETQYF. CDR3 DNA: TGTGCCAGCAGCTCAGGGGAGACCCAGTACTTC.

The chain links TRBV28 to TRBJ1-2; 9 nucleotides align to TRBD1. The length of the CDR3 is 14 residues. Germline CDR1 reads MDHEN; CDR2 reads SYDVKM. The J segment lost 6 bases and the V segment lost 6 bases, leaving 8 bases of the junction unmatched. CDR3 coding DNA: TGTGCCAGCAGGACCACAGGGGGCGCTCATGGCTACACCTTC. Its protein is CASRTTGGAHGYTF.

The rearrangement uses TRBV4-3 and TRBJ1-1; D ambiguous. V lost 1 base and J lost 3, with 6 bases in between. The length of the CDR3 is 13 residues. The germline V gene encodes CDR1 LGHNA and CDR2 YSLEER. Here the CDR3 reads CASSQVDDTEAFF. CDR3 DNA: TGCGCCAGCAGCCAAGTCGACGACACTGAAGCTTTCTTT.

The chain employs TRBV7-9 and TRBJ2-5; D may be TRBD1 or TRBD2 (5 bases each). Germline V gene data show CDR1 as SEHNR and CDR2 as FQNEAQ (reference sequence). CDR3 length: 15 residues. Trimming took off 4 bases at V and 2 bases at J, with 14 bases between the two ends. CDR3 loop: CASSSWDGKQETQYF. CDR3 nucleotide sequence: TGTGCCAGCAGCTCATGGGACGGAAAGCAAGAGACCCAGTACTTC.

The chain links TRBV5-1 to TRBJ2-3; D is uncertain. This CDR3 spans 14 amino acids. V was clipped by 0 bases and J by 6 bases, with 11 bases between them. Germline V gene data show CDR1 as SGHRS and CDR2 as YFSETQ. The CDR3 sequence: CASSLASVQDTQYF. CDR3 sequence (DNA): TGCGCCAGCAGCTTGGCAAGCGTCCAGGATACGCAGTATTTT.

The chain links TRBV18 to TRBJ1-5; no definite D call. The CDR3 extends over 15 amino acids. The V end lost 5 bases, the J end lost 1 base, and 12 bases lay between the germline ends. Germline V gene lookup returns CDR1 KGHSH and CDR2 LQKENI. Here the CDR3 reads CASSSMVGSNQPQHF. CDR3 sequence (DNA): TGTGCCAGCTCATCGATGGTGGGGAGCAATCAGCCCCAGCATTTT.

This chain connects TRBV19 to TRBJ1-2, with D perhaps matching TRBD1 (5 bases). Trimming cost V 2 bases and J 8 bases, with 15 bases left between them. Per the germline V gene, CDR1 is LNHDA and CDR2 is SQIVND (reference sequence). CDR3 length: 14 residues. CDR3: CASSINPGRGGYTF. The CDR3 DNA reads TGTGCCAGTAGTATAAATCCGGGGCGCGGCGGCTACACCTTC.

The chain has TRBV5-1 and TRBJ1-2, with 9 bases fitting TRBD1. Unmatched junction bases numbered 5, after V lost 4 bases and J lost 1 base. The CDR3 runs to 15 residues. Germline V CDR1 and CDR2: SGHRS, YFSETQ. The CDR3 reads CASSLRDRDNYGYTF. The CDR3 nucleotides read TGCGCCAGCAGCCTACGGGACAGGGATAACTATGGCTACACCTTC. Full variable domain (rest looked up from reference TRBV5-1 and TRBJ1-2): KAGVTQTPRYLIKTRGQQVTLSCSPISGHRSVSWYQQTPGQGLQFLFEYFSETQRNKGNFPGRFSGRQFSNSRSEMNVSTLELGDSALYLCASSLRDRDNYGYTFGSGTRLTVV.